One and the same sample provided the 8 T cell receptor beta chains below, sequenced in a study of identical twins. Via MiXCR, TCRdb re-called the 5' RACE reads, giving one row per CDR3 protein. The sample holds 700,000 or so distinct CDR3 sequences; less than 10% are singletons and the top ten take 0.98%. These data are also associated with another study on yellow fever vaccine responses in identical twins.

Sequencing was performed on PBMCs. The receptors here all came from a woman aged 18-29 years in good health.

The chain couples TRBV3-1 to TRBJ2-4; possible D gene TRBD1, 6 bases. Per germline, CDR1 LGHDT and CDR2 YNNKEL (reference sequence). The CDR3 extends over 15 amino acids. V dropped 3 bases and J dropped 1 base, with 10 bases sitting between them. The CDR3 loop reads CASSHFRGAKNIQYF. In nucleotides, the CDR3 is TGTGCCAGCAGCCACTTCAGGGGTGCCAAAAACATTCAGTACTTC.

This clonotype was recorded at least ten times. V gene TRBV4-3 combines with J gene TRBJ2-7, with D uncertain. The ends were cut back, 1 base at V and 3 bases at J, with 13 bases in the middle. The CDR3 runs 15 residues. In germline, CDR1 is LGHNA, CDR2 YSLEER. The CDR3 bases are TGCGCCAGCAGCCAAGGATTGGGGTCTGGCTACGAGCAGTACTTC. It yields the protein CASSQGLGSGYEQYF.

The rearrangement joins TRBV7-9 to TRBJ1-4; TRBD1 matches 7 bases. The CDR3 has 17 amino acids. V trimming: 4 bases; J trimming: 7 bases; junction bases outside the gene matches: 15. Germline V gene data show CDR1 as SEHNR and CDR2 as FQNEAQ (reference sequence). This CDR3 reads CASSYRPGTDSIEKLFF. The DNA for the CDR3 is TGTGCCAGCAGCTACCGACCCGGGACAGATAGTATTGAAAAACTGTTTTTT.

CDR3 sequence reads: CASSRGTSHNEQFF. CDR3 nucleotide sequence: TGCGCCAGCAGCCGCGGGACTAGCCACAATGAGCAGTTCTTC. The chain carries TRBV4-3 and TRBJ2-1, with TRBD2 identical over 9 bases. V trimming: 4 bases; J trimming: 5 bases; junction bases outside the gene matches: 3. The CDR3 length is 14 residues. Looked up from germline, CDR1 is LGHNA and CDR2 is YSLEER.

There are a few counts of this clonotype. J is TRBJ2-7 and V is TRBV20-1; D unresolved. Trimming left V 7 bases short and J 3 bases short, with 13 bases between. Germline CDR1 and CDR2: DFQATT and SNEGSKA (reference sequence). There are 12 residues in the CDR3. CDR3 DNA sequence: TGCAGTGTCGGCCATGGTGGCTACGAGCAGTACTTC. Amino acid sequence: CSVGHGGYEQYF.

This clonotype appeared a few times. V is TRBV6-2 or TRBV6-3 and J is TRBJ2-5; D remains unclear. Trimming left V 2 bases short and J 4 bases short, with 14 bases between. Germline CDR1 and CDR2: MNHEY and SVGEGT. CDR3 length: 15 amino acids. The chain's CDR3 is CASSYGVEGPETQYF. CDR3 nucleotide sequence: TGTGCCAGCAGTTACGGGGTTGAAGGGCCAGAGACCCAGTACTTC.

The genes are TRBV20-1 and TRBJ2-4; D is perhaps TRBD1 (5 bases). This CDR3 is 18 amino acids long. V dropped 6 bases and J dropped 0 bases, with 24 bases sitting between them. Germline-derived CDR1 and CDR2 are DFQATT and SNEGSKA (reference sequence). Written as DNA, the CDR3 is TGCAGTGCCGAGCCTCCAGGGCACCCGATCCTAGCCAAAAACATTCAGTACTTC. The encoded protein is CSAEPPGHPILAKNIQYF.

The chain has TRBV5-1 and TRBJ2-2; D may match TRBD1 or TRBD2 (6 bases each). The CDR3 runs 16 residues. Germline V CDR1 and CDR2: SGHRS, YFSETQ. V lost 0 bases, J lost 5 bases, and 14 bases lay in between. This CDR3 reads CASSLDGGPQTGELFF. In DNA, the CDR3 is TGCGCCAGCAGCTTGGATGGGGGGCCCCAGACCGGGGAGCTGTTTTTT. Looking up the rest from reference TRBV5-1 and TRBJ2-2 gives the full variable domain: KAGVTQTPRYLIKTRGQQVTLSCSPISGHRSVSWYQQTPGQGLQFLFEYFSETQRNKGNFPGRFSGRQFSNSRSEMNVSTLELGDSALYLCASSLDGGPQTGELFFGEGSRLTVL.